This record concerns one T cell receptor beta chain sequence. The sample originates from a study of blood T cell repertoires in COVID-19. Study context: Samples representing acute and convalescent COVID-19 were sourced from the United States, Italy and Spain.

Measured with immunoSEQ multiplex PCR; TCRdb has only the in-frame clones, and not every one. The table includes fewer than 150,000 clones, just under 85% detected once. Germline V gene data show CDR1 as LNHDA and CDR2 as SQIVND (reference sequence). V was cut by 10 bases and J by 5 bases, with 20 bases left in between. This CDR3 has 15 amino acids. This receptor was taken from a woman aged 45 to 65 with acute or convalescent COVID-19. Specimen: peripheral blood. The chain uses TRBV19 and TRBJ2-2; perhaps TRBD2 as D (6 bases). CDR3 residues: CATASGELYTGELFF. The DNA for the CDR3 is TGTGCCACCGCGTCGGGGGAATTATATACCGGGGAGCTGTTTTTT.